The T cell receptor beta chain described here comes from a study of tumor and adjacent non-tumor tissue in lung cancer. Study as a whole: The patients, 10 men and about 5 women, were roughly 31 to 85 with stage I to III disease. Findings and caveats of the study: Tumor repertoires had a smaller top 100 clone share than normal lung.

This sample's RNA came from whole unsorted tissue. Distant lung tissue was collected more than 3 cm away from the tumor edge. Donors were chemotherapy-naive, newly diagnosed lung cancer surgical patients in China, August–late 2014. Germline loops: CDR1 SGHAT, CDR2 FQNNGV. The CDR3 is made up of 13 amino acids. Trimming stripped 4 bases from V and 10 bases from J, with 16 bases between. About this clonotype: Its antigen remains unknown.

The library came from three nested PCR rounds adapted from ARM-PCR protocols. In TCRdb, the multiplex PCR reads were re-called with MiXCR into one record per CDR3 protein. The sample holds about 98,000 distinct CDR3 sequences, 80% seen once. The sample consisted of distant non-tumor lung tissue. This sequence was found in a man in his fifties or sixties with small cell lung cancer. The V gene is TRBV11-2, the J gene TRBJ2-5; D may be TRBD1 (6 bases). The CDR3 is CASSSPGEDNQYF. The CDR3 region has the DNA TGTGCCAGCAGCTCGCCAGGGGAAGATAACCAGTACTTC. Full variable domain (outside the CDR3, taken from reference TRBV11-2 and TRBJ2-5): EAGVAQSPRYKIIEKRQSVAFWCNPISGHATLYWYQQILGQGPKLLIQFQNNGVVDDSQLPKDRFSAERLKGVDSTLKIQPAKLEDSAVYLCASSSPGEDNQYFGPGTRLLVL.